Given below is one T cell receptor (beta chain) in context. Its antigen is undetermined. The data were taken from a study of T-cell reconstitution after alpha-beta-depleted transplantation in children. Unique molecular identifiers were incorporated when the TCRbeta library was constructed. Each CDR3 protein is one row after TCRdb ran MiXCR on the PCR reads. The sample contains about 210,000 distinct CDR3 sequences, over 15% of which appear only once. V gave up 3 bases and J gave up 5 bases; unmatched junction bases: 5. CDR3 length equals 16 residues. Germline CDR1 is SGHRS and CDR2 is YFSETQ. Study results and caveats: Newly made T cells mostly supplied T-cell counts and diversity one year after transplant. In patients about two months after transplant, alpha-beta T cells reportedly arose from several hundred expanded graft clones.

The chain couples TRBV5-1 to TRBJ2-2, with 12 bases identical to TRBD1. The receptor's source is a male patient between 2 and 15 years old who had a stem cell transplant for acute lymphoblastic leukemia, so the T cells may come from the graft donor. The sample consisted of PBMCs, mostly from graft donor cells, taken 360 days after TCRalphabeta/CD19-depleted stem cell transplant. CDR3 sequence: CASSSGQGAWTGELFF. The CDR3 DNA reads TGCGCCAGCAGCTCGGGACAGGGGGCGTGGACCGGGGAGCTGTTTTTT. The complete variable domain, with remaining parts taken from reference TRBV5-1 and TRBJ2-2, reads KAGVTQTPRYLIKTRGQQVTLSCSPISGHRSVSWYQQTPGQGLQFLFEYFSETQRNKGNFPGRFSGRQFSNSRSEMNVSTLELGDSALYLCASSSGQGAWTGELFFGEGSRLTVL.